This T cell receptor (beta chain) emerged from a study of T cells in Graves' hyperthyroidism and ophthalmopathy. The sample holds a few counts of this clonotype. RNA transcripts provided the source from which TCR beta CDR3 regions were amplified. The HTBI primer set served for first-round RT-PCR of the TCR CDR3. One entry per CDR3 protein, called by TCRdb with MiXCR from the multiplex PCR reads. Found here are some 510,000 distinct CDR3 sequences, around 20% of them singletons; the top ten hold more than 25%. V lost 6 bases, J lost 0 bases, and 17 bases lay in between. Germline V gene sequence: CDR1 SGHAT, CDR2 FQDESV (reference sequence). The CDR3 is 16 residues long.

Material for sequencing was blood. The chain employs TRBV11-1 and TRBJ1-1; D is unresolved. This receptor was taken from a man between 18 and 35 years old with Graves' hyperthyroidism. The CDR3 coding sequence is TGTGCCAGCAGATCTAGAATAAGGCGGTTGAACACTGAAGCTTTCTTT. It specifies CASRSRIRRLNTEAFF.